The rows below give T cell receptor beta chains drawn from one sample of a study of OX40 agonist ivuxolimab in advanced cancers. Clones were read by immunoSEQ multiplex PCR, and TCRdb kept only the in-frame ones, dropping some. The sample lists tens of thousands of clones, roughly 87% occurring once. The source material was CD4+ or CD8+ T cells sorted from blood, sampled in a trial of the OX40 agonist ivuxolimab. These receptors originate from an adult with an advanced solid tumor such as melanoma, head and neck, liver or kidney cancer. Both conserved end residues are part of each CDR3. A D gene is named only where the DNA matches it firmly. A row's size may be missing; if present it is once, few, many or a size class.

D gene,V gene,clone size,CDR3 protein
TRBD2,TRBV5-4,-,CASSPILAGGTDTQYF
TRBD1,TRBV6-1,-,CAGSRGQGRKETQYF
-,TRBV11-2,-,CASSFGGRNNSPLHF
TRBD1,TRBV19,once,CASSIGGGRSNQPQHF
TRBD1,TRBV4-1,-,CASSLPGTGSEKLFF
TRBD1,TRBV11-3,-,CASSFDRDTGELFF
-,TRBV7-3,-,CASSLTGNRAQYF
-,TRBV5-1,-,CASSSGYNSPLHF
-,TRBV5-5,-,CASSFPGAGQPQHF
TRBD2,TRBV5-5,-,CASSQRASERGTPYEQYF
TRBD1,TRBV7-9,few,CASSRDRDLYNSPLHF
TRBD1,TRBV7-9,-,CASSSWDRGITEAFF
-,TRBV11-3,-,CASSAGNQETQYF
-,TRBV5-1,few,CASSQVGDTEAFF
-,TRBV2,-,CASSPRGRDGQPQHF
-,TRBV5-1,-,CASSLGEGSGAQYF
TRBD1,TRBV4-1,-,CASRDRAGSEKLFF
-,TRBV7-2,-,CASSYQGGLAYEQYF